A single sample is the source of the 17 T cell receptor beta chains below, sequenced in a study of blood T cell repertoires in COVID-19. TCRdb keeps only in-frame clones here, not all; method: immunoSEQ multiplex PCR. The table lists around 340,000 clones, around 90% of them singletons. Specimen: peripheral blood. The receptors come from a woman aged 60-75 years with COVID-19, enrolled during active disease.

The chain links TRBV11-1 to TRBJ1-1, with 8 bases that match TRBD1. Germline CDR1 and CDR2: SGHAT and FQDESV (reference sequence). Trimming at V came to 5 bases and at J to 2 bases, leaving 7 bases not matched to a gene. CDR3 length equals 15 residues. CDR3 sequence: CASSPRGQANTEAFF. The CDR3 DNA is TGTGCCAGCAGCCCACGGGGACAGGCAAACACTGAAGCTTTCTTT. The entire variable domain, with the rest obtained from reference TRBV11-1 and TRBJ1-1, is as follows: EAEVAQSPRYKITEKSQAVAFWCDPISGHATLYWYRQILGQGPELLVQFQDESVVDDSQLPKDRFSAERLKGVDSTLKIQPAELGDSAMYLCASSPRGQANTEAFFGQGTRLTVV.

The chain employs TRBV7-8 and TRBJ2-3; the match to TRBD2 covers 11 bases. J was trimmed by 2 bases and V by 8 bases; bases with no gene match: 9. Germline loops: CDR1 SGHVS, CDR2 FQNEAQ. This CDR3 is 16 amino acids long. Written as DNA, the CDR3 is TGTGCCAGCGGCATCTTTAGCGGGGGGGTCACAGATACGCAGTATTTT. As protein: CASGIFSGGVTDTQYF.

Here the CDR3 DNA reads TGTGCCAGCTCACCTATTAAAGGGGGAACGGTGAACACTGAAGCTTTCTTT. Its translation: CASSPIKGGTVNTEAFF. The V call is TRBV18, the J call TRBJ1-1, with TRBD1 as a possible D gene (6 bases). Trimming stripped 3 bases from V and 0 bases from J, with 17 bases between. Germline-derived CDR1 and CDR2 are KGHSH and LQKENI. The length of the CDR3 is 17 residues.

This clone has a single count. The rearrangement uses TRBV7-6 and TRBJ2-3; TRBD2 aligns across 7 bases. Trimming cost V 0 bases and J 6 bases; bases outside gene matches: 6. CDR3 length: 15 residues. CDR1 is SGHVS and CDR2 is FNYEAQ in the germline V gene. The CDR3 loop reads CASSLAGGFLDTQYF. Written as DNA, the CDR3 is TGTGCCAGCAGCTTAGCGGGAGGGTTTTTGGATACGCAGTATTTT.

V gene TRBV5-4 combines with J gene TRBJ2-2; tentative D call: TRBD2 (5 bases). This CDR3 comprises 16 residues. V lost 4 bases and J 6 bases, leaving 19 bases between the germline ends. Looked up from germline, CDR1 is SGHNT and CDR2 is YYREEE (reference sequence). CDR3 in amino acids: CASSRGRGGISGELFF. The CDR3 DNA reads as TGTGCCAGCAGCCGAGGACGGGGTGGGATCTCCGGGGAGCTGTTTTTT.

This chain links TRBV4-1 with TRBJ2-7, with TRBD1 matching 7 bases. The CDR3 runs 16 residues. Germline V CDR1 and CDR2: MGHRA, YSYEKL. The V and J ends lost 1 base and 1 base, in that order; junction bases with no gene match: 7. This chain's CDR3 is CASSQGQGLSSYEQYF. Written as DNA, the CDR3 is TGCGCCAGCAGCCAAGGACAGGGTTTAAGTTCCTACGAGCAGTACTTC.

The rearrangement links TRBV5-1 to TRBJ2-7, with 12 bases aligning to TRBD1. CDR1 and CDR2 (germline): SGHRS, YFSETQ. J was trimmed by 5 bases and V by 0 bases; bases with no gene match: 3. CDR3 length equals 15 residues. For the CDR3, the DNA is TGCGCCAGCAGCTTGGCTGGGACAGGGGGCGACGAGCAGTACTTC. It specifies CASSLAGTGGDEQYF.

CDR3: CASSYYDRGPNEKLFF. The CDR3 DNA reads TGTGCCAGCAGCTATTACGACAGGGGGCCAAATGAAAAACTGTTTTTT. The rearrangement uses TRBV5-6 and TRBJ1-4, with TRBD1 identical over 10 bases. Germline CDR1 is SGHDT and CDR2 is YYEEEE. The CDR3 has 16 residues. J gave up 5 bases and V 3 bases, and 7 bases lay outside the gene matches.

The chain joins TRBV9 to TRBJ2-1, with D possibly matching TRBD2 (6 bases). Germline values: CDR1 SGDLS, CDR2 YYNGEE. V dropped 5 bases and J dropped 0 bases, with 9 bases sitting between them. This CDR3 spans 14 amino acids. The CDR3 sequence: CASSSGSSYNEQFF. CDR3 DNA sequence: TGTGCCAGCAGTAGCGGTAGCTCCTACAATGAGCAGTTCTTC.

The rearrangement links TRBV5-1 to TRBJ1-5; possible D gene TRBD1, 6 bases. V lost 3 bases and J 6 bases, leaving 13 bases between the germline ends. CDR3 length: 14 amino acids. Germline-derived CDR1 and CDR2 are SGHRS and YFSETQ. The CDR3 nucleotides read TGCGCCAGCAGCTCCGGGACATCTGGTCAGCCCCAGCATTTT. Its translation: CASSSGTSGQPQHF.

This chain links TRBV7-9 with TRBJ2-3, with 9 bases matching TRBD1. CDR3 length: 15 amino acids. After removal of 5 bases from V and 5 bases from J, the junction contained 8 bases not matched to a gene. Germline lookup yields CDR1 SEHNR and CDR2 FQNEAQ (reference sequence). Written as DNA, the CDR3 is TGTGCCAGCAGCCTCCAAACAGGGGGCCAAGATACGCAGTATTTT. Amino acid sequence: CASSLQTGGQDTQYF.

The chain carries TRBV7-9 and TRBJ2-7; TRBD1 might be the D (6 bases). In germline, CDR1 is SEHNR, CDR2 FQNEAQ (reference sequence). V was trimmed by 3 bases and J by 0 bases, leaving 15 bases between them. The CDR3 covers 16 residues. For the CDR3, the DNA is TGTGCCAGCAGCTTCCTTTCAGGGGTGACCTCCTACGAGCAGTACTTC. Translating it yields CASSFLSGVTSYEQYF.

The chain has TRBV10-2 and TRBJ1-3, with D uncertain. Germline V CDR1 and CDR2: WSHSY, SAAADI. The CDR3 contains 17 residues. V was pared by 3 bases and J by 4 bases, with 19 bases between. Here the CDR3 DNA reads TGCGCCAGCAGTGATCCCAGGCTGCCCTCAGGAGGAAACACCATATATTTT. Translated, it gives CASSDPRLPSGGNTIYF.

The rearrangement uses TRBV11-2 and TRBJ1-5; no clear D. Germline V gene data show CDR1 as SGHAT and CDR2 as FQNNGV. The CDR3 contains 13 residues. V was cut by 5 bases and J by 2 bases, with 7 bases left in between. In DNA form, the CDR3 reads TGTGCCAGCAGCAGACGGGGCAATCAGCCCCAGCATTTT. It is translated as CASSRRGNQPQHF.

The chain links TRBV19 to TRBJ2-5; D possibly corresponds to TRBD2 (6 bases). V shed 1 base and J shed 5 bases, with 8 bases lying between them. The V gene's germline CDR1 is LNHDA and CDR2 SQIVND (reference sequence). This CDR3 has 13 amino acids. Here the CDR3 reads CASSIGLAETQYF. The CDR3 coding sequence is TGTGCCAGTAGTATAGGGCTAGCGGAGACCCAGTACTTC.

V usage is TRBV5-1 and J usage is TRBJ2-1; 7 nucleotides match TRBD2. The CDR3 is 15 residues long. V was clipped by 4 bases and J by 3 bases; unmatched bases: 7. Germline V CDR1 and CDR2: SGHRS, YFSETQ. Here the CDR3 reads CASSTPRGGYNEQFF. Written as DNA, the CDR3 is TGCGCCAGCAGCACCCCCCGCGGGGGCTACAATGAGCAGTTCTTC.

The chain carries TRBV11-2 and TRBJ1-2; D remains ambiguous. This CDR3 has 14 amino acids. The germline V and J ends were trimmed by 5 bases and 3 bases, with 13 bases remaining between them. CDR1 and CDR2 (germline): SGHAT, FQNNGV. DNA of the CDR3: TGTGCCAGCAGCCTTCGGACTAGGGACTATGGCTACACCTTC. Amino acids: CASSLRTRDYGYTF.